Listed below are T cell receptor beta chains from one sample, sequenced in a study of human T cells and chemical hapten exposure. TCRdb used MiXCR to reprocess the RACE reads, holding one entry per CDR3 protein. The sample consists of roughly 250,000 distinct CDR3 sequences, 7% to 10% of them appearing once. The sequenced sample was whole blood, obtained in connection with sensitization to the hapten diphenylcyclopropenone (DPC). All receptors derive from a woman in her 40s with alopecia areata. Some clones in this sample may be carry-over from other donors' samples. The CDR3 runs from the conserved cysteine through the conserved F or W. The order of the fields is CDR3 DNA, CDR3 protein, V gene, CDR3 length, J gene, D gene, clone size. The D gene is left open where the match is weak. Some rows mark clone size as missing; the rest say once, few, many or name a class of expanded clone.

DNA: TGCAGTGTAGGGGGGGGTGGACAAACCTATATGAACACTGAAGCTTTCTTT; CDR3: CSVGGGGQTYMNTEAFF; V: TRBV20-1; length: 17; J: TRBJ1-1; D: -; size: -
DNA: TGTGCCAGCAGTCGGGCCTACAACACTGAAGCTTTCTTT; CDR3: CASSRAYNTEAFF; V: TRBV6-2/TRBV6-3; length: 13; J: TRBJ1-1; D: -; size: -
DNA: TGTGCCAGCAGCTTGGGGCAGTCGAACACTGAAGCTTTCTTT; CDR3: CASSLGQSNTEAFF; V: TRBV5-6; length: 14; J: TRBJ1-1; D: -; size: many
DNA: TGTGCCAGCAGCTTTACGGACGGGGGGCGCACAGATACGCAGTATTTT; CDR3: CASSFTDGGRTDTQYF; V: TRBV5-6; length: 16; J: TRBJ2-3; D: -; size: few
DNA: TGTGCCAGCTCACGGACTAGCGGAGCCTCCTACGAGCAGTACTTC; CDR3: CASSRTSGASYEQYF; V: TRBV18; length: 15; J: TRBJ2-7; D: TRBD2; size: few
DNA: TGTGCAGCGGGAGCGGGGTACAATGAGCAGTTCTTC; CDR3: CAAGAGYNEQFF; V: TRBV6-5; length: 12; J: TRBJ2-1; D: TRBD2; size: few
DNA: TGTGCCAGCAGTGAAGTGGGACCTGGTACGCAGTATTTT; CDR3: CASSEVGPGTQYF; V: TRBV6-1; length: 13; J: TRBJ2-3; D: -; size: -
DNA: TGTGCCAGCAGTTTTGAAGGGAGGGCCCAAGGGCAGTATTTT; CDR3: CASSFEGRAQGQYF; V: TRBV27; length: 14; J: TRBJ2-3; D: TRBD2; size: few
DNA: TGTGCCAGCGACTCCGACGGCTCGAACACTGAAGCTTTCTTT; CDR3: CASDSDGSNTEAFF; V: TRBV28; length: 14; J: TRBJ1-1; D: -; size: -
DNA: TGTGCCAGCAGCCATAGCGGGAGCCAAGAGACCCAGTACTTC; CDR3: CASSHSGSQETQYF; V: TRBV7-2; length: 14; J: TRBJ2-5; D: TRBD2; size: many
DNA: TGTGCCAGCACCTGGGGCAGGGGGAACCAGCCCCAGCATTTT; CDR3: CASTWGRGNQPQHF; V: TRBV12-3/TRBV12-4; length: 14; J: TRBJ1-5; D: TRBD1; size: -
DNA: TGTGCCAGCAGAATCCAGGGCGGGAGTAGCAATGAGCAGTTCTTC; CDR3: CASRIQGGSSNEQFF; V: TRBV6-5; length: 15; J: TRBJ2-1; D: TRBD2; size: many
DNA: TGTGCCTGGAGTGTACCGGGCTACGAGCAGTACTTC; CDR3: CAWSVPGYEQYF; V: TRBV30; length: 12; J: TRBJ2-7; D: -; size: -
DNA: TGTGCCAGCAGTACTAATAGGGATCAGCCCCAGCATTTT; CDR3: CASSTNRDQPQHF; V: TRBV6-2/TRBV6-3; length: 13; J: TRBJ1-5; D: -; size: few
DNA: TGTGCCAGCAGCGGACAGACAGGCCCCTACGAGCAGTACTTC; CDR3: CASSGQTGPYEQYF; V: TRBV6-6; length: 14; J: TRBJ2-7; D: -; size: many
DNA: TGTGCCAGCAGACAGGGGGCGCAGTCCGGGGAGCTGTTTTTT; CDR3: CASRQGAQSGELFF; V: TRBV12-3/TRBV12-4; length: 14; J: TRBJ2-2; D: TRBD1; size: -
DNA: TGCAGCGTTGACGGGGCCCCGAGGGAGTTCTTC; CDR3: CSVDGAPREFF; V: TRBV29-1; length: 11; J: TRBJ2-1; D: -; size: few
DNA: TGCAGTGCTCTGCCATGGACTAGCGGTTCGTCAGATACGCAGTATTTT; CDR3: CSALPWTSGSSDTQYF; V: TRBV20-1; length: 16; J: TRBJ2-3; D: TRBD2; size: few
DNA: TGTGCCAGCAGTTATGGGCAGGCAACCTACGAGCAGTACTTC; CDR3: CASSYGQATYEQYF; V: TRBV28; length: 14; J: TRBJ2-7; D: -; size: few
DNA: TGCAGCGTTGAAGGGGCGGCTAGCGGGAGCTACGAGCAGTACTTC; CDR3: CSVEGAASGSYEQYF; V: TRBV29-1; length: 15; J: TRBJ2-7; D: TRBD2; size: -